The clone carrying this T cell receptor beta chain came up once. Its antigen remains unknown. It was with 60 Vbeta and 13 Jbeta primers that the PCR ran. Here immunoSEQ multiplex PCR was the method, and the copy in TCRdb shows in-frame clones only, minus some. The table includes 150,000 or so clones, roughly 80% detected once. This entry is derived from a study of cytomegalovirus exposure and HLA in healthy donors. Whole-study results and caveats: Reportedly, diagnosis of cytomegalovirus status by the classifier showed high specificity and sensitivity. Cytomegalovirus association was assigned to about 150 TCR beta chains. It was reported that TCR beta sequences correctly inferred the HLA-A and HLA-B alleles for most subjects.

The trim removed 2 bases at V and 2 bases at J, leaving 7 bases unmatched. Looked up from germline, CDR1 is SQVTM and CDR2 is ANQGSEA. The CDR3 extends over 17 amino acids. V and J are TRBV29-1 and TRBJ2-3; 13 positions match TRBD2. The receptor was isolated from a woman aged 18-35 years in good health and CMV-seronegative. Sequenced input: PBMCs. DNA of the CDR3: TGCAGCGTTGAATCGTCCGGGACTAGCGGGATCACAGATACGCAGTATTTT. It translates to CSVESSGTSGITDTQYF.